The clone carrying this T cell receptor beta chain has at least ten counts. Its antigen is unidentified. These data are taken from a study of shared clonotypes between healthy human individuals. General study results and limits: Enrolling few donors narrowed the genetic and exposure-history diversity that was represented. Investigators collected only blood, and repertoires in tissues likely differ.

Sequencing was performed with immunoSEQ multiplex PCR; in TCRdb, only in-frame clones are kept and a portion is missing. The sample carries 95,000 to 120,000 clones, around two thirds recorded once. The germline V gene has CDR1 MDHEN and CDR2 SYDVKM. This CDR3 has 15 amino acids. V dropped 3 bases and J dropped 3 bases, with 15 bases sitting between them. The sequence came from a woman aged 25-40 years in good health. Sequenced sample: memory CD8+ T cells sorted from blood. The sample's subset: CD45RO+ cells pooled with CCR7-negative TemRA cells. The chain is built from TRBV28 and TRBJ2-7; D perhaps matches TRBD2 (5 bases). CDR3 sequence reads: CASSFSRRLLYEQYF. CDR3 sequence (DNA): TGTGCCAGCAGTTTTTCGAGGAGACTACTCTACGAGCAGTACTTC.